The rows below give T cell receptor beta chains drawn from one sample of a study of T cells after posttransplantation cyclophosphamide. TCRdb's copy holds only in-frame clones and misses some; the assay was immunoSEQ multiplex PCR. Singletons are absent from the sample, which has tens of thousands of clones. Material: PBMCs. Receptor source: a woman aged 60-70 years in good health, CMV-negative, and a related stem cell transplant donor. Each CDR3 is given with its conserved first and last residue. D genes are given only for firm matches. Size values are once, few and many counts, or a class for expanded clones, and some rows have none.

TRBV9	many	.	TRBJ2-2	CASSTHNTGELFF	TGTGCCAGCAGCACTCATAACACCGGGGAGCTGTTTTTT
TRBV9	.	.	TRBJ1-1	CASSVAGTFNTEAFF	TGTGCCAGCAGCGTGGCAGGCACGTTCAACACTGAAGCTTTCTTT
TRBV6-2/TRBV6-3	many	.	TRBJ1-5	CASKGQTNQPQHF	TGTGCCAGCAAAGGACAGACCAATCAGCCCCAGCATTTT
TRBV25-1	few	.	TRBJ1-2	CASSETQGNRYGYTF	TGTGCCAGCAGTGAAACACAGGGCAATAGGTATGGCTACACCTTC
TRBV5-6	many	.	TRBJ2-7	CASSRGNSYEQYF	TGTGCCAGCAGCCGCGGGAATTCCTACGAGCAGTACTTC
TRBV28	few	.	TRBJ2-3	CASSSPSSGTDTQYF	TGTGCCAGCAGTTCCCCATCTAGCGGCACAGATACGCAGTATTTT
TRBV9	.	TRBD1	TRBJ2-1	CASSNLGTGGSSNEQFF	TGTGCCAGCAGCAACCTCGGGACAGGGGGTTCCAGTAATGAGCAGTTCTTC
TRBV7-2	few	TRBD1	TRBJ2-7	CASSARQGTYEQYF	TGTGCCAGCAGCGCCCGACAGGGAACCTACGAGCAGTACTTC
TRBV4-1	.	.	TRBJ2-5	CASSQDLGGIQTQYF	TGCGCCAGCAGCCAAGATCTCGGGGGTATACAGACCCAGTACTTC
TRBV6-5	many	.	TRBJ1-1	CASSQAGGVGAFF	TGTGCCAGCAGCCAAGCGGGGGGGGTTGGGGCTTTCTTT
TRBV2	few	TRBD1	TRBJ2-2	CASSKSTGSGGELFF	TGTGCCAGCAGCAAATCGACAGGGTCCGGCGGGGAGCTGTTTTTT
TRBV6-1	many	TRBD1	TRBJ2-7	CASSQGQGDGKQYF	TGTGCCAGCAGTCAAGGACAGGGGGATGGCAAGCAGTACTTC
TRBV19	many	TRBD1	TRBJ1-5	CASSIDPLDRGSNQPQHF	TGTGCCAGTAGTATAGATCCCCTCGACAGGGGAAGCAATCAGCCCCAGCATTTT
TRBV5-1	many	TRBD1	TRBJ1-1	CASSLKRQGAELTEAFF	TGCGCCAGCAGCTTGAAACGACAGGGCGCGGAATTGACTGAAGCTTTCTTT
TRBV7-3	many	TRBD2	TRBJ2-5	CASSPLGGWGETQYF	TGTGCCAGCAGCCCCCTGGGGGGGTGGGGAGAGACCCAGTACTTC
TRBV5-1	many	TRBD2	TRBJ2-3	CASSPGLAGGLKDTQYF	TGCGCCAGCAGCCCAGGACTAGCGGGGGGGCTCAAAGATACGCAGTATTTT
TRBV9	.	TRBD1	TRBJ1-2	CASSVATGGTGPKGYTF	TGTGCCAGCAGCGTAGCTACCGGCGGGACAGGGCCTAAAGGCTACACCTTC
TRBV15	few	.	TRBJ1-3	CATSEGLISGNTIYF	TGTGCCACCAGCGAAGGACTGATCTCTGGAAACACCATATATTTT
TRBV7-6	few	.	TRBJ2-1	CASSLAGATLGHEQFF	TGTGCCAGCAGCCTAGCTGGGGCTACCCTGGGCCATGAGCAGTTCTTC
TRBV7-9	few	TRBD1	TRBJ1-1	CASSLTGGVPEAFF	TGTGCCAGCAGCTTAACAGGGGGGGTTCCTGAAGCTTTCTTT
TRBV7-6	many	.	TRBJ1-3	CASSLSTAGNTIYF	TGTGCCAGCAGCTTGAGCACAGCTGGAAACACCATATATTTT
TRBV14	many	TRBD2	TRBJ2-7	CASSHRRGGFYEQYF	TGTGCCAGCAGCCACCGGCGGGGGGGATTCTACGAGCAGTACTTC
TRBV29-1	few	TRBD2	TRBJ2-7	CSAGGSMTSGGYEQYF	TGCAGCGCTGGAGGATCGATGACTAGCGGGGGATACGAGCAGTACTTC
TRBV6-5	many	.	TRBJ2-7	CASSSQTGTYEQYF	TGTGCCAGCAGTTCCCAGACAGGCACCTACGAGCAGTACTTC
TRBV10-3	many	.	TRBJ1-4	CAISESNGARNEKLFF	TGTGCCATCAGTGAGTCGAATGGGGCCCGGAATGAAAAACTGTTTTTT
TRBV10-2	many	.	TRBJ2-7	CASSEDRLTAYEQYF	TGCGCCAGCAGTGAGGATCGTCTAACGGCCTACGAGCAGTACTTC
TRBV15	.	TRBD1	TRBJ2-7	CATSRGGQATYEQYF	TGTGCCACCAGCAGAGGGGGACAGGCTACCTACGAGCAGTACTTC
TRBV12-3/TRBV12-4	many	.	TRBJ1-1	CASSFGDPAFF	TGTGCCAGCAGTTTCGGGGATCCGGCTTTCTTT
TRBV2	many	TRBD1	TRBJ1-1	CARRTGTILPAFF	TGTGCCAGACGGACAGGGACCATCTTGCCGGCTTTCTTT
TRBV18	many	TRBD1	TRBJ1-5	CASSQGQGGNQPQHF	TGTGCCAGCTCGCAAGGACAGGGGGGAAATCAGCCCCAGCATTTT
TRBV9	many	.	TRBJ1-4	CASSEWDSNEKLFF	TGTGCCAGCAGCGAATGGGACTCGAATGAAAAACTGTTTTTT
TRBV19	many	.	TRBJ1-6	CASSIGWGGDSPLHF	TGTGCCAGTAGTATAGGTTGGGGGGGCGATTCACCCCTCCACTTT
TRBV30	few	TRBD1	TRBJ1-3	CAWSTGGSGNTIYF	TGTGCCTGGAGCACAGGGGGCTCTGGAAACACCATATATTTT
TRBV27	many	TRBD1	TRBJ1-4	CASSLLGQYDEKLFF	TGTGCCAGCAGTTTATTGGGACAGTATGATGAAAAACTGTTTTTT
TRBV28	many	TRBD1	TRBJ1-2	CASSHTGTGVGYTF	TGTGCCAGCAGCCATACCGGGACAGGTGTTGGCTACACCTTC
TRBV6-4	many	.	TRBJ1-5	CASSPSPGNQPQHF	TGTGCCAGCAGTCCCTCCCCCGGGAATCAGCCCCAGCATTTT
TRBV7-2	many	TRBD1	TRBJ2-7	CASSSRQGADEQYF	TGTGCCAGCAGTTCAAGACAGGGGGCGGACGAGCAGTACTTC
TRBV6-1	many	.	TRBJ2-3	CASEPNRWTDTQYF	TGTGCCAGCGAACCTAACAGGTGGACAGATACGCAGTATTTT
TRBV12-3/TRBV12-4	.	TRBD1	TRBJ1-1	CASSPIGQGLTEAFF	TGTGCCAGCAGCCCAATCGGACAGGGTCTCACTGAAGCTTTCTTT
TRBV28	many	.	TRBJ2-5	CASSNDYQETQYF	TGTGCCAGCAGTAACGACTACCAAGAGACCCAGTACTTC
TRBV30	many	TRBD2	TRBJ2-3	CAWSRYGTSGTDTQYF	TGTGCCTGGAGCCGATATGGGACTAGTGGCACAGATACGCAGTATTTT
TRBV18	many	TRBD1	TRBJ1-2	CASSPNTGAYGYTF	TGTGCCAGCTCACCGAACACAGGGGCCTATGGCTACACCTTC
TRBV4-2	many	.	TRBJ2-1	CASSRTGTGNEQFF	TGTGCCAGCAGCCGAACCGGGACTGGAAATGAGCAGTTCTTC
TRBV9	.	TRBD2	TRBJ2-1	CASNSGSGGGGTYNEQFF	TGTGCCAGCAACTCTGGGAGCGGGGGGGGAGGAACCTACAATGAGCAGTTCTTC
TRBV6-6	many	TRBD2	TRBJ2-5	CASSPGLAGAEGTQYF	TGTGCCAGCAGTCCGGGACTAGCGGGAGCGGAGGGGACCCAGTACTTC
TRBV7-2	many	TRBD2	TRBJ2-3	CASSLLAGGADTQYF	TGTGCCAGCAGCTTACTAGCGGGGGGTGCGGATACGCAGTATTTT